A selection of T cell receptor beta chains follows, all from one sample in a study of blood T cell repertoires in COVID-19. TCRdb's table, derived via immunoSEQ multiplex PCR, lists solely in-frame clones and lacks some. The sample includes approximately 500,000 clones, roughly nine tenths seen only once; the top ten take about 1%. Sequencing input: peripheral blood. Receptor source: a man aged 18-30 years with COVID-19, enrolled during active disease. CDR3s include the opening cysteine and the closing phenylalanine or tryptophan. The order of the fields is J gene, clone size, CDR3 length, D gene, V gene, CDR3 DNA, CDR3 protein. D genes are given only for firm matches. Clone size is given for some rows only: seen once, a few or many times, or a class if the clone is expanded.

>TRBJ2-1|-|14|-|TRBV11-2
TGTGCCAGCAAAGTCGACAGATCCTACAATGAGCAGTTCTTC
CASKVDRSYNEQFF
>TRBJ2-1|-|14|TRBD1|TRBV27
TGTGCCAGCAGTCCCTTGACAGGGTACAATGAGCAGTTCTTC
CASSPLTGYNEQFF
>TRBJ2-5|-|11|-|TRBV2
TGTGCCAGCGAGCAACAAGAGACCCAGTACTTC
CASEQQETQYF
>TRBJ2-7|-|14|-|TRBV6-4
TGTGCCAGCAGTGACTCCCGCAGGGCCCACGAGCAGTACTTC
CASSDSRRAHEQYF
>TRBJ2-1|-|15|TRBD2|TRBV5-1
TGCGCCAGCAGCTTGGAAGGTAGCGGGAGTGATGAGCAGTTCTTC
CASSLEGSGSDEQFF
>TRBJ1-2|-|13|TRBD1|TRBV18
TGTGCCAGCTCACCTGACAGGGGGAATGGCTACACCTTC
CASSPDRGNGYTF
>TRBJ1-4|-|15|TRBD1|TRBV9
TGTGCCAGCAGCGTAGGGACAGGGTCTGGTGAAAAACTGTTTTTT
CASSVGTGSGEKLFF
>TRBJ2-3|-|17|TRBD2|TRBV14
TGTGCCAGCAGCCCGGGACTAGCCAAGTGGGGCACAGATACGCAGTATTTT
CASSPGLAKWGTDTQYF
>TRBJ1-4|-|14|-|TRBV5-1
TGCGCCAGCAGCTTGGGGCCGACAGATGAAAAACTGTTTTTT
CASSLGPTDEKLFF
>TRBJ2-7|-|17|-|TRBV19
TGTGCCAGTAGTTCCCCCTTAAGCCTCCCTGGCTCCTACGAGCAGTACTTC
CASSSPLSLPGSYEQYF
>TRBJ2-7|-|15|-|TRBV6-5
TGTGCCAGCAGTCCATCTGGGCAAAGCTCCTACGAGCAGTACTTC
CASSPSGQSSYEQYF
>TRBJ1-4|many|15|-|TRBV15
TGTGCCACCAGCAGAGATGGACAGCACAATGAAAAACTGTTTTTT
CATSRDGQHNEKLFF
>TRBJ1-2|-|14|-|TRBV29-1
TGCAGCGTTATCTTGTCGGTCGCTAACTATGGCTACACCTTC
CSVILSVANYGYTF
>TRBJ2-5|-|13|-|TRBV7-9
TGTGCCAGCAGCTTAGAGGGGTTGCAGACCCAGTACTTC
CASSLEGLQTQYF
>TRBJ2-4|-|14|-|TRBV6-5
TGTGCCAGCAGTTACACGTCGGGCAAAAACATTCAGTACTTC
CASSYTSGKNIQYF
>TRBJ2-5|-|13|-|TRBV10-1
TGCGCCAGCAGTGAAAGTTTAGAAGAGACCCAGTACTTC
CASSESLEETQYF
>TRBJ2-5|once|17|TRBD2|TRBV4-1
TGCGCCAGCAGCCCTACCCCCGCTAGCGGAGGACAAGAGACCCAGTACTTC
CASSPTPASGGQETQYF
>TRBJ1-2|-|18|TRBD1|TRBV11-2
TGTGCCAGCAGCTTTCCTCGACAGGGGGGACGTGGAGGCTATGGCTACACCTTC
CASSFPRQGGRGGYGYTF
>TRBJ2-7|few|16|TRBD2|TRBV2
TGTGCCAGCAGTCAAGAGCCTAGCGGGAGAAAAGACGAGCAGTACTTC
CASSQEPSGRKDEQYF
>TRBJ1-2|-|15|-|TRBV5-1
TGCGCCAGCAGCTTGGTTACAGGGTTGGACTATGGCTACACCTTC
CASSLVTGLDYGYTF
>TRBJ2-1|once|14|-|TRBV3-1/TRBV3-2
TGTGCCAGCAGCCTTTTCCCGTCCTACAATGAGCAGTTCTTC
CASSLFPSYNEQFF
>TRBJ2-5|once|13|-|TRBV11-2
TGTGCCAGCAGCTTACGTGACCAAGAGACCCAGTACTTC
CASSLRDQETQYF
>TRBJ1-6|-|17|-|TRBV5-1
TGCGCCAGCAGCGTAACTCACAGGGTAACGGCTAATTCACCCCTCCACTTT
CASSVTHRVTANSPLHF
>TRBJ1-1|-|15|-|TRBV4-1
TGCGCCAGCAGCCAAGGACTGGGGGGGAACACTGAAGCTTTCTTT
CASSQGLGGNTEAFF
>TRBJ2-5|-|13|-|TRBV2
TGTGCCAGCAGTGACCTAGCGCGGGAGACCCAGTACTTC
CASSDLARETQYF
>TRBJ2-2|-|14|-|TRBV3-1/TRBV3-2
TGTGCCAGCAGCCAAGGACAGGTGGCCGGGGAGCTGTTTTTT
CASSQGQVAGELFF
>TRBJ2-3|-|14|-|TRBV19
TGTGCCAGTAGTATAGATCCAGTCACAGATACGCAGTATTTT
CASSIDPVTDTQYF
>TRBJ2-3|-|17|-|TRBV9
TGTGCCAGCAGCCCGAGACGAGGCGGGGCGGTCACAGATACGCAGTATTTT
CASSPRRGGAVTDTQYF
>TRBJ2-3|-|14|-|TRBV5-5
TGTGCCAGCAGGTCGAGGTACAGCACAGATACGCAGTATTTT
CASRSRYSTDTQYF
>TRBJ1-3|-|14|-|TRBV2
TGTGCCAGCAGTGACCTGGGAGCGTTAGACACCATATATTTT
CASSDLGALDTIYF
>TRBJ2-7|-|15|TRBD2|TRBV6-5
TGTGCCAGCAGTACAACTAGCGGGGGGACCTACGAGCAGTACTTC
CASSTTSGGTYEQYF
>TRBJ2-7|-|13|TRBD1|TRBV5-1
TGCGCCAGCAGTAGGGACAGGGCCTACGAGCAGTACTTC
CASSRDRAYEQYF
>TRBJ2-5|-|16|-|TRBV10-3
TGTGCCATCAGGGAGGGGAGGGGGGGGCCGGATAAGGCCCAGTACTTC
CAIREGRGGPDKAQYF
>TRBJ2-5|-|11|-|TRBV18
TGTGCCAGCTCGCTACAAGAGACCCAGTACTTC
CASSLQETQYF
>TRBJ2-7|-|12|-|TRBV18
TGTGCCAGCTCACCTGAGTCTTACGAGCAGTACTTC
CASSPESYEQYF
>TRBJ2-5|-|15|-|TRBV3-1/TRBV3-2
TGTGCCAGCAGCCAAGACCACTTCGTTGGAGAGACCCAGTACTTC
CASSQDHFVGETQYF
>TRBJ2-7|-|12|-|TRBV6-5
TGTGCCAGCAGTCTTACAGGGCGCGAGCAGTACTTC
CASSLTGREQYF
>TRBJ2-5|-|13|-|TRBV11-2
TGTGCCAGCAGCTTAGGAAGGGGGGAGACCCAGTACTTC
CASSLGRGETQYF
>TRBJ1-6|-|17|TRBD1|TRBV5-4
TGTGCCAGCAGCTCCCGGGACAGCCTTACCTATAATTCACCCCTCCACTTT
CASSSRDSLTYNSPLHF
>TRBJ2-7|-|14|TRBD2|TRBV6-6
TGTGCCAGCAGTTACCAAGCGGGGGGCTACGAGCAGTACTTC
CASSYQAGGYEQYF
>TRBJ1-1|-|17|-|TRBV5-1
TGCGCCAGCAGCTTAGACCCTTATACGGAGTTAGGCACTGAAGCTTTCTTT
CASSLDPYTELGTEAFF
>TRBJ2-7|few|15|-|TRBV4-1
TGCGCCAGCAGCGAGGACAGCTTAATCTCCTACGAGCAGTACTTC
CASSEDSLISYEQYF
>TRBJ2-7|-|13|TRBD1|TRBV30
TGTGCCTTAGGACAGGGGTCATTCCGCGAGCAGTACTTC
CALGQGSFREQYF
>TRBJ2-7|-|13|TRBD2|TRBV11-2
TGTGCCAGCAGCTGGGGGGGTTCCTACGAGCAGTACTTC
CASSWGGSYEQYF
>TRBJ2-7|-|16|TRBD2|TRBV11-1
TGTGCCAGCAGCACCAGCGTAGGACTAGCGGGATACAACGTATACTTC
CASSTSVGLAGYNVYF
>TRBJ2-6|-|16|-|TRBV19
TGTGCCAGTAGTGCGTTCAGGGGTTCTGGGGCCAACGTCCTGACTTTC
CASSAFRGSGANVLTF
>TRBJ2-2|-|15|-|TRBV6-5
TGTGCCAGCAGTCCGGACAGAAGTTACACCGGGGAGCTGTTTTTT
CASSPDRSYTGELFF
>TRBJ1-2|-|15|-|TRBV19
TGTGCCAGTAGTATCCCTTCAGGGGTGAACTATGGCTACACCTTC
CASSIPSGVNYGYTF